Below, 29 T cell receptor beta chains from the same sample are listed, as sequenced in a study of T cell repertoires in cytomegalovirus infection. TCRdb reanalysed the reads using MiXCR and keeps one entry per CDR3 protein. The table lists about 680,000 distinct CDR3 sequences, roughly 24% of them singletons. Sequencing was performed on CD8+ T cells from PBMCs. These receptors were taken from a human donor in good health (CMV status not recorded). Some clones in this sample may be carry-over from other donors' samples.

V is TRBV6-6 and J is TRBJ2-7; D is ambiguous. Looked up from germline, CDR1 is MNHNY and CDR2 is SVGAGI (reference sequence). The V end lost 7 bases, the J end lost 4 bases, and 17 bases lay between the germline ends. The CDR3 sequence is 14 residues long. CDR3 DNA: TGTGCCAGCAACGCGGCGCGGACCCTTTACGAGCAGTACTTC. Protein product: CASNAARTLYEQYF.

V and J are TRBV20-1 and TRBJ2-7; maybe TRBD1 (6 bases). The germline CDR1 and CDR2 sequences are DFQATT and SNEGSKA (reference sequence). CDR3 length: 12 residues. Trimming took 0 bases from V and 9 from J, leaving 12 bases between them. The CDR3 is CSARDKTGGQYV. The DNA of the CDR3 is TGCAGTGCTAGAGATAAGACAGGAGGGCAGTACGTC.

This clonotype was seen repeatedly, ten times or more. The V and J genes are TRBV28 and TRBJ2-3; no reliable D call. The CDR3 contains 12 residues. Deletions cut 3 bases from V and 6 bases from J, with 7 bases between. The germline V gene encodes CDR1 MDHEN and CDR2 SYDVKM. The CDR3 DNA follows: TGTGCCAGCAGTTTCGAAGGGGATACGCAGTATTTT. As protein: CASSFEGDTQYF.

The chain links TRBV27 to TRBJ1-1; no firm D call. This CDR3 has 13 residues. V was trimmed by 5 bases and J by 4 bases, leaving 11 bases between them. The germline CDR1 and CDR2 sequences are MNHEY and SMNVEV (reference sequence). CDR3 in amino acids: CASSPTMSTEAFF. The CDR3, as DNA: TGTGCCAGCAGTCCCACGATGAGCACTGAAGCTTTCTTT.

This clonotype was detected a few times. The rearrangement joins TRBV6-6 to TRBJ2-1, with a possible D match to TRBD2 (6 bases). V gave up 4 bases and J gave up 9 bases, with 16 bases separating them. The CDR3 loop spans 14 amino acids. Germline CDR1 is MNHNY and CDR2 is SVGAGI (reference sequence). CDR3 residues: CASSSELREVEQFF. CDR3 DNA sequence: TGTGCCAGCAGTTCAGAACTCAGGGAGGTTGAGCAGTTCTTC.

This clonotype has just one count. The gene calls are TRBV29-1 and TRBJ1-5, with TRBD1 matching 7 bases. The CDR3 has 14 residues. CDR1 is SQVTM and CDR2 is ANQGSEA in the germline V gene. With V trimmed by 6 bases and J by 1 base, 6 bases remained unmatched. Here the CDR3 reads CSVRQGGSNQPQHF. The CDR3 nucleotides are TGCAGCGTAAGACAGGGAGGGAGCAATCAGCCCCAGCATTTT.

A few counts support this clonotype. The genes are TRBV7-9 and TRBJ2-4, with 7 bases aligning to TRBD1. The CDR3 runs to 14 residues. The germline V gene has CDR1 SEHNR and CDR2 FQNEAQ (reference sequence). V trimming: 5 bases; J trimming: 6 bases; junction bases outside the gene matches: 7. The CDR3 nucleotides are TGTGCCAGCAGCCGTCAGGGGGAAGTAAACATTCAGTACTTC. This translates into CASSRQGEVNIQYF.

This chain joins TRBV20-1 and TRBJ1-2; weak D call: TRBD1 (5 bases). Germline assignment: CDR1 DFQATT and CDR2 SNEGSKA (reference sequence). The CDR3 length is 18 residues. V was shortened by 0 bases and J by 4 bases, with 24 bases between the two germline ends. In DNA form, the CDR3 reads TGCAGTGCTAGAGATCCAGTAACCCAAGAGACAGCCTTCTATGGCTACACCTTC. Translated, it gives CSARDPVTQETAFYGYTF.

In its sample, this clonotype was seen many times. The rearrangement uses TRBV7-6 and TRBJ2-1, with TRBD2 matching 15 bases. The junction had 7 bases not matched to a gene; V was cut back by 4 bases and J by 6 bases. Germline lookup yields CDR1 SGHVS and CDR2 FNYEAQ. The CDR3 contains 17 residues. The CDR3 bases are TGTGCCAGCAGCTGGACTAGCGGGGGGGCTGGGACCAATGAGCAGTTCTTC. As protein: CASSWTSGGAGTNEQFF. Complete variable domain (other parts from reference TRBV7-6 and TRBJ2-1): GAGVSQSPRYKVTKRGQDVALRCDPISGHVSLYWYRQALGQGPEFLTYFNYEAQQDKSGLPNDRFSAERPEGSISTLTIQRTEQRDSAMYRCASSWTSGGAGTNEQFFGPGTRLTVL.

The chain uses TRBV20-1 and TRBJ2-5; no definite D call. CDR3 length equals 10 residues. In germline, CDR1 is DFQATT, CDR2 SNEGSKA (reference sequence). The V and J ends lost 6 bases and 8 bases respectively, with 10 bases between them. CDR3: CSAPALTQYF. The CDR3 region has the DNA TGCAGTGCCCCGGCGCTTACCCAGTACTTC.

This clonotype showed up many times. One junction end does not reproduce the germline sequence, and a read error may be involved. V and J are TRBV6-2 or TRBV6-3 and TRBJ2-1; D might be TRBD2 (6 bases). The CDR3 runs to 16 residues. Germline CDR1 and CDR2: MNHEY and SVGEGT. The CDR3 nucleotides read TGTGCCAGCAGTAACTCCCTAGCGCGACCCTCCGATGAGCAGTTCTTC. It translates to CASSNSLARPSDEQFF.

This clonotype came up once. A much larger clone is a single base away; this may be a read error. This chain uses TRBV29-1 with TRBJ1-5; D is possibly TRBD1 (6 bases). Germline V CDR1 and CDR2: SQVTM, ANQGSEA. This CDR3 spans 13 amino acids. V lost 4 bases, J lost 6 bases, and 13 bases lay in between. CDR3 in DNA: TGCAGCGTTGGAGCGGACAGTGTTCAGCCCCAGCATTTT. Residues: CSVGADSVQPQHF.

This clonotype turned up a few times. V gene TRBV2 combines with J gene TRBJ1-1; TRBD1 agrees at 9 bases. Germline V gene lookup returns CDR1 SNHLY and CDR2 FYNNEI. The CDR3 length is 13 residues. Losses at the gene ends were 6 bases for V and 9 bases for J; bases not matched to a gene: 8. CDR3 protein: CASSPTGGDQAFF. The CDR3 DNA reads as TGTGCCAGCAGCCCGACAGGGGGTGACCAAGCTTTCTTT.

The DNA of the CDR3 is TGCGCCAGCAGCCCGGGATCGGAAAGGGGGACCCAGTACTTC. Translating it yields CASSPGSERGTQYF. V and J are TRBV4-1 and TRBJ2-5; D possibly uses TRBD1 or TRBD2 (5 bases each). There are 14 residues in the CDR3. The germline V gene encodes CDR1 MGHRA and CDR2 YSYEKL. With 4 bases removed from V and 7 bases from J, the gap between germline ends came to 16 bases.

There are many counts of this clonotype. The chain has TRBV11-2 and TRBJ2-4; possibly TRBD2 for D (6 bases). The CDR3 is made up of 13 amino acids. Trimming left V 3 bases short and J 4 bases short, with 7 bases between. Per the germline V gene, CDR1 is SGHAT and CDR2 is FQNNGV. The CDR3 nucleotides read TGTGCCAGCAGCTTCCGGGGGAAAAACATTCAGTACTTC. Its protein is CASSFRGKNIQYF.

This clonotype came up many times. J is TRBJ2-1 and V is TRBV6-5; D is unresolved. Trimming took off 6 bases at V and 5 bases at J, with 11 bases between the two ends. This CDR3 spans 13 amino acids. Germline V gene lookup returns CDR1 MNHEY and CDR2 SVGAGI. The CDR3 region has the DNA TGTGCCAGCAGCCCCTCCTGGAACAATGAGCAGTTCTTC. Its protein product is CASSPSWNNEQFF.

This clonotype was seen ten or more times. V and J are TRBV14 and TRBJ2-5; D is undetermined. V gave up 4 bases and J gave up 3 bases, with 9 bases separating them. The germline V gene has CDR1 SGHDN and CDR2 FVKESK. This CDR3 contains 13 residues. The CDR3 coding sequence is TGTGCCAGCAGCCCACGGACGGAAGAGACCCAGTACTTC. It translates to CASSPRTEETQYF.

The table lists this clonotype with many counts. The V gene is TRBV12-3 or TRBV12-4, the J gene TRBJ2-7; D remains ambiguous. Between the trimmed V and J ends, which lost 6 bases and 4 bases, there was a span of 10 bases. The CDR3 extends over 12 amino acids. CDR3 region: CASSIGRYEQYF. The CDR3 DNA reads as TGTGCCAGCAGCATTGGGCGTTACGAGCAGTACTTC.

V gene TRBV7-6 combines with J gene TRBJ2-5, with 9 bases lining up with TRBD2. Germline V gene data show CDR1 as SGHVS and CDR2 as FNYEAQ. This CDR3 is 14 amino acids long. V gave up 8 bases and J gave up 2 bases; unmatched junction bases: 6. CDR3 in DNA: TGTGCCAGCGGAACTAGCGGGTATCAAGAGACCCAGTACTTC. Protein sequence: CASGTSGYQETQYF.

This clonotype was seen many times. The rearrangement links TRBV6-5 to TRBJ1-1, with TRBD1 identical over 8 bases. CDR3 length: 19 amino acids. The V and J ends lost 2 bases and 0 bases, in that order; junction bases with no gene match: 14. The germline gives CDR1 MNHEY, CDR2 SVGAGI. CDR3 loop: CASSYGPYGQGAMNTEAFF. CDR3 in DNA: TGTGCCAGCAGTTACGGCCCCTATGGTCAGGGGGCTATGAACACTGAAGCTTTCTTT.

This chain joins TRBV18 and TRBJ1-1, with D tentatively TRBD1 (5 bases). The CDR3 is made up of 18 amino acids. Between the trimmed V and J ends, which lost 2 bases and 3 bases, there was a span of 22 bases. Germline V gene data show CDR1 as KGHSH and CDR2 as LQKENI. The CDR3 reads CASSPTREAKKVDTEAFF. CDR3 in DNA: TGTGCCAGCTCACCAACCAGGGAAGCAAAAAAGGTCGACACTGAAGCTTTCTTT. Drawing the rest from reference TRBV18 and TRBJ1-1, the complete variable domain is NAGVMQNPRHLVRRRGQEARLRCSPMKGHSHVYWYRQLPEEGLKFMVYLQKENIIDESGMPKERFSAEFPKEGPSILRIQQVVRGDSAAYFCASSPTREAKKVDTEAFFGQGTRLTVV.

The CDR3 loop is CASSGGTTYEQYV. CDR3 DNA: TGTGCCAGCAGCGGCGGGACTACCTACGAGCAGTACGTC. This rearrangement joins TRBV7-2 to TRBJ2-7; 7 bases map to TRBD2. Trimming at V came to 5 bases and at J to 2 bases, leaving 3 bases not matched to a gene. The CDR3 sequence is 13 residues long. Per the germline V gene, CDR1 is SGHTA and CDR2 is FQGNSA.

This clonotype was recorded a few times. The genes are TRBV12-3 or TRBV12-4 and TRBJ1-2; 8 bases are shared with TRBD1. The CDR3 runs to 16 residues. The ends lost 5 bases at V and 2 bases at J; junction bases unmatched: 10. DNA for the CDR3: TGTGCCAGCAGTCCCCCAAGGACAGGGCGAAACTATGGCTACACCTTC. Translating gives CASSPPRTGRNYGYTF.

This clonotype showed up many times. The gene calls are TRBV6-6 and TRBJ2-1, with a weak D call TRBD2 (6 bases). Looked up from germline, CDR1 is MNHNY and CDR2 is SVGAGI (reference sequence). CDR3 length: 14 residues. The V end was cut by 6 bases, the J end by 5 bases, with 14 bases between. CDR3 nucleotides: TGTGCCAGCAGGGCCCCGGGACTCCACAATGAGCAGTTCTTC. Encoded protein: CASRAPGLHNEQFF.

This clonotype was seen at least ten times. The V and J genes are TRBV28 and TRBJ2-1, with D perhaps matching TRBD1 or TRBD2 (8 bases each). Germline V gene data show CDR1 as MDHEN and CDR2 as SYDVKM. Trimming stripped 2 bases from V and 0 bases from J, with 35 bases between. The CDR3 extends over 24 amino acids. The CDR3 DNA sequence: TGTGCCAGCAGTTTACCAGGGGGCGGTTTAGCGGGGCAGTTAAGACCCCTCTCCTACAATGAGCAGTTCTTC. The encoded protein is CASSLPGGGLAGQLRPLSYNEQFF.

This clonotype was seen only a few times. The V call is TRBV7-9, the J call TRBJ1-2; tentatively, D is TRBD1 (5 bases). CDR3 length: 14 residues. V gave up 5 bases and J gave up 5 bases, with 15 bases separating them. Germline CDR1 is SEHNR and CDR2 is FQNEAQ (reference sequence). CDR3 in amino acids: CASSPDSVFYGYTF. CDR3 nucleotides: TGTGCCAGCAGCCCCGACAGTGTCTTTTATGGCTACACCTTC.

This clonotype showed up many times. J is TRBJ2-1 and V is TRBV6-2 or TRBV6-3; 7 bases fit TRBD2. Germline lookup yields CDR1 MNHEY and CDR2 SVGEGT. The V segment lost 0 bases and the J segment 4 bases; nucleotides outside the gene matches: 3. The CDR3 is made up of 15 amino acids. The CDR3 is CASSYSGGGYNEQFF. The CDR3, as DNA: TGTGCCAGCAGTTACTCTGGCGGGGGTTACAATGAGCAGTTCTTC.

V is TRBV5-4 and J is TRBJ2-1; D remains ambiguous. V lost 2 bases and J lost 9, with 9 bases in between. The CDR3 runs 12 residues. The germline V gene has CDR1 SGHNT and CDR2 YYREEE (reference sequence). CDR3 residues: CASSLNGVEQFF. For the CDR3, the DNA is TGTGCCAGCAGCTTAAATGGGGTTGAGCAGTTCTTC. The entire variable domain, with the rest obtained from reference TRBV5-4 and TRBJ2-1, is as follows: ETGVTQSPTHLIKTRGQQVTLRCSSQSGHNTVSWYQQALGQGPQFIFQYYREEENGRGNFPPRFSGLQFPNYSSELNVNALELDDSALYLCASSLNGVEQFFGPGTRLTVL.

A word on this clonotype: One end of the junction varies from germline; a read error may be responsible. This chain links TRBV5-5 with TRBJ2-1, with TRBD2 as a possible D gene (7 bases). The germline CDR1 and CDR2 sequences are SGHKS and YYEKEE (reference sequence). The CDR3 sequence is 14 residues long. The CDR3 DNA reads as TGTACCAGCAGCTTGGGGGGGCGCAGGGATGAGCAGTTCTTC. Translated, it gives CTSSLGGRRDEQFF. Full variable domain (outside the CDR3, taken from reference TRBV5-5 and TRBJ2-1): DAGVTQSPTHLIKTRGQQVTLRCSPISGHKSVSWYQQVLGQGPQFIFQYYEKEERGRGNFPDRFSARQFPNYSSELNVNALLLGDSALYLCTSSLGGRRDEQFFGPGTRLTVL.